This is a list of T cell receptor beta chains from one sample in a study of cytomegalovirus exposure and HLA in healthy donors. Profiling relied on immunoSEQ multiplex PCR, and the TCRdb table lists in-frame clones only, not all of them. The data contain about 150,000 clones, over 60% of them singletons. Sequences were obtained from PBMCs. Every receptor here comes from a male donor in good health and CMV-seronegative. The CDR3 runs from the conserved cysteine through the conserved F or W. Fields, in order: V gene, clone size, D gene, J gene, CDR3 DNA, CDR3 protein. D genes are given only for firm matches. For some rows the clone size is stated as once, few or many, or as a class when expanded; others skip it.

TRBV27	.	.	TRBJ2-5	TGTGCCACCCAGAGGGGGAGGGGAGAGACCCAGTACTTC	CATQRGRGETQYF
TRBV5-1	.	TRBD1	TRBJ2-5	TGCGCCAGCAGCTTACAGGGGATCCAAGAGACCCAGTACTTC	CASSLQGIQETQYF
TRBV2	.	.	TRBJ1-1	TGTGCCAGCAGTTACAGGCTAGGGACTGAGGCTTTCTTT	CASSYRLGTEAFF
TRBV2	.	.	TRBJ2-4	TGTGCCAGCAGTGATCACAAAGGTTTGTCGAGGGACTTC	CASSDHKGLSRDF
TRBV19	.	TRBD1	TRBJ1-4	TGTGCCAGTACAGGCAGGGGGCTTGAAAAACTGTTTTTT	CASTGRGLEKLFF
TRBV30	.	TRBD1	TRBJ2-7	TGTGCCTGGAAGCCGACAGGGGGACTGCTACGAGGGCAGTACTTC	CAWKPTGGLLRGQYF
TRBV27	few	.	TRBJ2-6	TGTGCCAGCAGTACAGGTCGGCTCTCTGGGGCCAACGTCCTGACTTTC	CASSTGRLSGANVLTF
TRBV7-3	.	.	TRBJ2-2	TGTGCCAGCAGCTTACGTGGCACAGGCACCGGGGAGCTGTTTTTT	CASSLRGTGTGELFF
TRBV5-4	.	.	TRBJ1-2	TGTGCCAGCAGCCTAGACGGATCCTATGGCTACACCTTC	CASSLDGSYGYTF
TRBV27	.	TRBD1	TRBJ2-5	TGTGCCAGCAGAGATACAGGGGCGCAAGAGACCCAGTACTTC	CASRDTGAQETQYF
TRBV25-1	few	.	TRBJ1-2	TGTGCCAGCAGATCCGAGGGGGTCGGCTATGGCTACACCTTC	CASRSEGVGYGYTF
TRBV21-1	.	.	TRBJ2-3	TGTGCCAGCACCCTACCTAGCGGGCCCACAGATACGCAGTATTTT	CASTLPSGPTDTQYF
TRBV7-2	.	TRBD1	TRBJ2-7	TGTGCCAGCAGCCGGGACAGGGGCCCCTACGAGCAGTACTTC	CASSRDRGPYEQYF
TRBV19	.	.	TRBJ1-1	TGTGCCAGTACCCTCGACACGAACACTGAAGCTTTCTTT	CASTLDTNTEAFF
TRBV19	.	.	TRBJ1-2	TGTGCCAGTAGTATTGGACAGTCCTATGGCTACACCTTC	CASSIGQSYGYTF
TRBV6-1	.	TRBD1	TRBJ2-7	TGTGCCAGCACCCTGCGAAGGACAGGGAGCGACGAGCAGTACTTC	CASTLRRTGSDEQYF
TRBV20-1	few	.	TRBJ1-2	TGCAGTGCTAACGACAAATATGGCTACACCTTC	CSANDKYGYTF
TRBV5-1	.	TRBD1	TRBJ2-7	TGCGCCAGCAGCGGCGGACAGGGGGGGAGCTCCTACGAGCAGTACTTC	CASSGGQGGSSYEQYF
TRBV9	.	.	TRBJ1-1	TGTGCCAGCAGCCGGTCTGGTGGTGAAGCTTTCTTT	CASSRSGGEAFF
TRBV6-5	.	.	TRBJ1-3	TGTGCCAGCAGTCTTACACTCGGGAACGGAAACACCATATATTTT	CASSLTLGNGNTIYF
TRBV30	.	.	TRBJ2-5	TGTGCCTGGGAGCTGGGGGGGGGCGGGGAGCAGTACTTC	CAWELGGGGEQYF
TRBV5-6	.	TRBD1	TRBJ2-5	TGTGCCAGCAGCTTGGACAGGGGGGAGACCCAGTACTTC	CASSLDRGETQYF